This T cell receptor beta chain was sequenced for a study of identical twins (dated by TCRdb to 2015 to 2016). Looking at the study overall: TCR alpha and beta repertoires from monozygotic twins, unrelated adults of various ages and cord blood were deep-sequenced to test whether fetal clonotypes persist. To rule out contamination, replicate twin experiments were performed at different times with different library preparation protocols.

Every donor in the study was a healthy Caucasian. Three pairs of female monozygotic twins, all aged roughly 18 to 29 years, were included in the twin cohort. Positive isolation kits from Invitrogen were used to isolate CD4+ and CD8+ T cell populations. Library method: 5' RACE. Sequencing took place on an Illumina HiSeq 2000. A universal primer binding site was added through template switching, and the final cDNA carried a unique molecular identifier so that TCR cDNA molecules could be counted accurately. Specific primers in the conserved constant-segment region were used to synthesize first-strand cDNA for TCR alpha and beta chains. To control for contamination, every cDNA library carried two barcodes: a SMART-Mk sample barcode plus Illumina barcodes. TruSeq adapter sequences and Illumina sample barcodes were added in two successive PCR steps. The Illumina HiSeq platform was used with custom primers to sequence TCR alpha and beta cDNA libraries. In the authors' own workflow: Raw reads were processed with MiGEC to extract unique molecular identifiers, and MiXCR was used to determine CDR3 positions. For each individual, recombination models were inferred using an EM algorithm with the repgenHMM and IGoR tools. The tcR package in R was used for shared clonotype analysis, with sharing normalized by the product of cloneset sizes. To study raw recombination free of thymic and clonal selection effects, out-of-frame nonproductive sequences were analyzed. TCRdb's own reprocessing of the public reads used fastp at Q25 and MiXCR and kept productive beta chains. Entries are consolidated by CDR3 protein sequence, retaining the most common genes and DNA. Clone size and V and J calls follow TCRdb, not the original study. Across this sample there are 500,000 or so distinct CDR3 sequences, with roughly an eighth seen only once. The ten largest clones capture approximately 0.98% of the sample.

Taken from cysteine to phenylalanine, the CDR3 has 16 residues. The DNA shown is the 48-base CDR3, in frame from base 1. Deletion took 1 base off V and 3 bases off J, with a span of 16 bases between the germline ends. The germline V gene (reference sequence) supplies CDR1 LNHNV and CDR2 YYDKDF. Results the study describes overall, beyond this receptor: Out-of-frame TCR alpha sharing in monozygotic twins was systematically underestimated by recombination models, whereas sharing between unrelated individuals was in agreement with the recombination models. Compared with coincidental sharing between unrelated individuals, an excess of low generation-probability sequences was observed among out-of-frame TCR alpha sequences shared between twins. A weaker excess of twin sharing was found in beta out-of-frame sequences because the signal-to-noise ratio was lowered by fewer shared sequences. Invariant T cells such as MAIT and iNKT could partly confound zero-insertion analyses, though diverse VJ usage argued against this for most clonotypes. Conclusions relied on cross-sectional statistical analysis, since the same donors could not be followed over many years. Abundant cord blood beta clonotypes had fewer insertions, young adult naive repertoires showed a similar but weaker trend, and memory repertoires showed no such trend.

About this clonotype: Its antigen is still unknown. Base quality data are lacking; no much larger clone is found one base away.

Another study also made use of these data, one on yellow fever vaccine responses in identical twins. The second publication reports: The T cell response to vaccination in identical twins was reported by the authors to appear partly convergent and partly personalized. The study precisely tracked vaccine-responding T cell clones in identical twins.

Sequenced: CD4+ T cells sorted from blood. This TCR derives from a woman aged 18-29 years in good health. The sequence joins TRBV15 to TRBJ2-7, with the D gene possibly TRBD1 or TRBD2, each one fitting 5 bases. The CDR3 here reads CATSRGGGGNRYEQYF. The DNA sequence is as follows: TGTGCCACCAGCAGAGGGGGTGGGGGAAATCGCTACGAGCAGTACTTC.